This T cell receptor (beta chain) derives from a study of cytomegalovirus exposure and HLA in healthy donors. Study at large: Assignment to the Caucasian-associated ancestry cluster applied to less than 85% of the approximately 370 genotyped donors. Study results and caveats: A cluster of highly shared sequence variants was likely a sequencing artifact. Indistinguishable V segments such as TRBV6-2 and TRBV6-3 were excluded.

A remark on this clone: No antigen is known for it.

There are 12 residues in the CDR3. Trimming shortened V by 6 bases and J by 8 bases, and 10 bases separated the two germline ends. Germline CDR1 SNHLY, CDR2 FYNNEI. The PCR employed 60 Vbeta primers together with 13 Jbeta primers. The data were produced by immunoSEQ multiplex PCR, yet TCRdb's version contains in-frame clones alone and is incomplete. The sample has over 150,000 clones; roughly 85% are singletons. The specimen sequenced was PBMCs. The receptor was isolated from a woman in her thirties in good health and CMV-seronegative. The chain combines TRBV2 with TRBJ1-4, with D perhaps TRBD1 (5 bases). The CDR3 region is CASRAGREKLFF. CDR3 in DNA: TGTGCCAGCAGGGCAGGGAGGGAAAAACTGTTTTTT.